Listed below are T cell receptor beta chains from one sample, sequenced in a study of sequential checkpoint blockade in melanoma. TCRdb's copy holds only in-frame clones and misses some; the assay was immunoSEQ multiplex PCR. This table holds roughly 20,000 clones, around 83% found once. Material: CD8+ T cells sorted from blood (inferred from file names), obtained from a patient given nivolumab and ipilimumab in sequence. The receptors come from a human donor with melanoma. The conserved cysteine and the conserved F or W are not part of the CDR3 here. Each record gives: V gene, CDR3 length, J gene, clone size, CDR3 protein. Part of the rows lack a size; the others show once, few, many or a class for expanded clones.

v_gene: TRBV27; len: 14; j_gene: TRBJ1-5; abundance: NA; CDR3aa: ASSYRAGSGNQPQH
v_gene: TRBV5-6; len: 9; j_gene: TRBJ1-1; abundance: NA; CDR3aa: ASSIGIESF
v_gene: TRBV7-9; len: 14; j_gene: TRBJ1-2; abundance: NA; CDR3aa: ASSPLPRETGNGYT
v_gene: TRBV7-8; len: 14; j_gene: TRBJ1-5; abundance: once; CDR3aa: ASSLRTGTGNQPQH
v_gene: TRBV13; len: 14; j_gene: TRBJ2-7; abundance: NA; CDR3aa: ASSPLAGGPTREQY
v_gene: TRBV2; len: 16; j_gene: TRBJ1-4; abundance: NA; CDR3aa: ASSLGWDRGTYNEKLF
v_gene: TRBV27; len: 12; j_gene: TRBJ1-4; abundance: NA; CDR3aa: ATSDRVPNEKLF
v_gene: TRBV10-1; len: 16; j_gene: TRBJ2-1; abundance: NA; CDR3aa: ASSESSQAGGPHNEQF
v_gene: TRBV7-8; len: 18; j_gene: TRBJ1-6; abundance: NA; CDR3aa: ACSLRPIYQESSYHSPLH
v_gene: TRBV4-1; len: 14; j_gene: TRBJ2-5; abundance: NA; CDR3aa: ASSSGLAGGRETQY
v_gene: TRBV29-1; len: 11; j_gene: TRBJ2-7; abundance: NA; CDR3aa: SVVWEGEGEQY
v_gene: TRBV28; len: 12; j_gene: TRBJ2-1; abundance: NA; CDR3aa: ASRTSGRENEQF
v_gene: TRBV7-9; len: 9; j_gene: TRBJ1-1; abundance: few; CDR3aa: ASSFSTEAF
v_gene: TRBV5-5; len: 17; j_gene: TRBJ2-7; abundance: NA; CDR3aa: ASSLRPGLAASHPYEQY
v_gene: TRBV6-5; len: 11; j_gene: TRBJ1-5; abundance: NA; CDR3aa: ASQGGGNQPQH
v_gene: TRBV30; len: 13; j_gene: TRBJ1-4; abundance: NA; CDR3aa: AWSVAAGANEKLF
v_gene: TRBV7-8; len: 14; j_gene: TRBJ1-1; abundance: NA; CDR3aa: ASSLASVGAGAEAF
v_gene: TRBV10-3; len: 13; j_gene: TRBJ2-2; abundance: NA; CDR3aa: ASNIAGEGTGELF
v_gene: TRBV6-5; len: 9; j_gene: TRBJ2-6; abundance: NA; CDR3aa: ATFGANVLT
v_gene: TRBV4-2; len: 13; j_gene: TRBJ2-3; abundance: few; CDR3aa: ASSLGGRGTDTQY
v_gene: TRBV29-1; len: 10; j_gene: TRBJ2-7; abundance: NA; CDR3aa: SVLVGGYEQY